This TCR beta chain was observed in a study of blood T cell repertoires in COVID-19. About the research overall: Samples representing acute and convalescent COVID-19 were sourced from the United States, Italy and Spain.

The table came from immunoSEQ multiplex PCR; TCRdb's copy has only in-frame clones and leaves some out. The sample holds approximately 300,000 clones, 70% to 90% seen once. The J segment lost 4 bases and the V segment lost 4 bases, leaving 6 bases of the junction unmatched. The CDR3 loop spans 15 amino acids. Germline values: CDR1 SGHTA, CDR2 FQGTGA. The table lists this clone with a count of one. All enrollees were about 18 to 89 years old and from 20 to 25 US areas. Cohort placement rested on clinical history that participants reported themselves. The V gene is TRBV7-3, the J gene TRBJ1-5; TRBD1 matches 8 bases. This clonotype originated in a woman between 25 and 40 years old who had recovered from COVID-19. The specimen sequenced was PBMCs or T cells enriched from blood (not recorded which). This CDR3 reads CASSCQGAWNQPQHF. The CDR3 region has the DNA TGTGCCAGCAGCTGCCAGGGGGCTTGGAATCAGCCCCAGCATTTT. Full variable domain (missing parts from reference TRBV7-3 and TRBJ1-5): GAGVSQTPSNKVTEKGKYVELRCDPISGHTALYWYRQSLGQGPEFLIYFQGTGAADDSGLPNDRFFAVRPEGSVSTLKIQRTERGDSAVYLCASSCQGAWNQPQHFGDGTRLSIL.